This T cell receptor (beta chain) was recovered during a study of kidney transplant recipient with SARS-CoV-2 infection. This clonotype was observed many times. Each CDR3 protein is one row after TCRdb ran MiXCR on the reads. The table lists some 220,000 distinct CDR3 sequences, around 30% of them singletons, with less than 8.5% in the top ten. Germline CDR1 is LNHDA and CDR2 is SQIVND (reference sequence). This CDR3 has 17 residues. Trimming pared 5 bases from V and 4 bases from J, leaving 23 bases between. The sample was a blood sample, taken at baseline and between days 110 and 120 from a kidney transplant recipient. The chain links TRBV19 to TRBJ1-2, with D unresolved. This clonotype originated in a male patient aged 25-45 years who had COVID-19 and was a kidney transplant recipient. The T cells may partly be graft donor cells. The CDR3 bases are TGTGCCAGTAGTCGGATAGTGACAAATCGAAAGACCTATGGCTACACCTTC. This encodes CASSRIVTNRKTYGYTF.